This is a list of T cell receptor beta chains from one sample in a study of PD-1 blockade in classical Hodgkin lymphoma. Only in-frame clones appear in the TCRdb table, and some are missing; sequencing was by immunoSEQ multiplex PCR. The sample includes under 40,000 clones, more than 60% of them seen just once. The source material was peripheral blood mononuclear cells (PBMCs), sampled before the fourth cycle of nivolumab. The receptors here all came from a human donor with classical Hodgkin lymphoma. Each CDR3 is given with its conserved first and last residue. D genes are given only for firm matches. Not every row has a clone size; where given, it reads once, few, many or a size class.

V gene	clone size	D gene	J gene	CDR3 protein	CDR3 DNA
TRBV2	NA	TRBD1	TRBJ2-7	CASRRDRPYEQYF	TGTGCCAGCAGACGGGACAGGCCATACGAGCAGTACTTC
TRBV5-1	NA	TRBD2	TRBJ2-7	CASSKTSGGPPYEQYF	TGCGCCAGCAGCAAGACTAGCGGGGGTCCCCCCTACGAGCAGTACTTC
TRBV11-2	NA	NA	TRBJ2-7	CASSGDRAYEQYF	TGTGCCAGCAGCGGGGACCGAGCCTACGAGCAGTACTTC
TRBV9	NA	NA	TRBJ1-1	CASSVSAGADTEAFF	TGTGCCAGCAGCGTATCGGCAGGGGCTGACACTGAAGCTTTCTTT
TRBV12-5	NA	TRBD1	TRBJ2-1	CASGWGQGLYNEQFF	TGTGCTAGTGGTTGGGGACAGGGGTTATACAATGAGCAGTTCTTC
TRBV15	NA	NA	TRBJ2-7	CATSRVVRSYEQYF	TGTGCCACCAGCAGAGTGGTAAGGTCCTACGAGCAGTACTTC
TRBV15	NA	NA	TRBJ1-5	CATSRDLSSGASNQPQHF	TGTGCCACCAGCAGAGATCTAAGTTCAGGGGCGAGCAATCAGCCCCAGCATTTT
TRBV5-1	once	NA	TRBJ2-1	CASSLDGAGSKAEQFF	TGCGCCAGCAGCTTGGACGGGGCAGGCTCAAAGGCGGAGCAGTTCTTC
TRBV7-8	NA	TRBD1	TRBJ2-7	CASSLEGASFDYEQYF	TGTGCCAGCAGCTTAGAGGGGGCCTCTTTTGATTACGAGCAGTACTTC
TRBV15	NA	NA	TRBJ2-7	CATSREIGSTYEQYF	TGTGCCACCAGCAGAGAGATAGGATCAACCTACGAGCAGTACTTC
TRBV10-3	NA	TRBD1	TRBJ2-2	CAISDSIPGQGTGELFF	TGTGCCATCAGTGACTCCATACCGGGACAGGGCACCGGGGAGCTGTTTTTT
TRBV7-8	once	TRBD1	TRBJ2-6	CASSLDGRGYSGANVLTF	TGTGCCAGCAGCTTAGACGGCAGGGGGTACTCTGGGGCCAACGTCCTGACTTTC
TRBV6-1	NA	NA	TRBJ1-2	CASREERTAANYGYTF	TGTGCCAGCAGGGAAGAACGGACAGCAGCTAACTATGGCTACACCTTC
TRBV4-3	NA	NA	TRBJ2-7	CASSLRYPYEQYF	TGCGCCAGCAGCCTTCGGTATCCCTACGAGCAGTACTTC
TRBV5-1	NA	TRBD1	TRBJ2-1	CASSLWDSVWDEQFF	TGCGCCAGCAGCTTGTGGGACAGTGTTTGGGATGAGCAGTTCTTC
TRBV6-5	NA	NA	TRBJ2-2	CASRGVGELFF	TGTGCCAGCAGAGGGGTTGGGGAGCTGTTTTTT
TRBV2	NA	TRBD1	TRBJ1-4	CASRGTGRKANEKLFF	TGTGCCAGCAGAGGGACAGGGAGGAAAGCTAATGAAAAACTGTTTTTT
TRBV5-1	NA	NA	TRBJ1-2	CASSLGTVNYGYTF	TGCGCCAGCAGCTTGGGGACAGTTAACTATGGCTACACCTTC
TRBV11-2	NA	NA	TRBJ2-7	CASSLVFGEQYF	TGTGCCAGCAGCTTAGTTTTCGGCGAGCAGTACTTC
TRBV6-5	NA	TRBD1	TRBJ2-1	CASSSTGGSYNEQFF	TGTGCCAGCAGTTCAACAGGGGGTAGCTACAATGAGCAGTTCTTC
TRBV19	NA	NA	TRBJ2-1	CASSIWGPEEVEQFF	TGTGCCAGTAGTATATGGGGCCCAGAGGAGGTTGAGCAGTTCTTC
TRBV19	few	NA	TRBJ1-3	CASSISADSGNTIYF	TGTGCCAGTAGTATATCGGCAGACTCTGGAAACACCATATATTTT
TRBV11-3	NA	TRBD1	TRBJ2-3	CASSPGQGGGTDTQYF	TGTGCCAGCAGCCCCGGACAGGGAGGTGGCACAGATACGCAGTATTTT
TRBV29-1	NA	TRBD2	TRBJ2-3	CSVVRTSGGASF	TGCAGCGTTGTTAGGACTAGCGGGGGGGCTTCTTTT
TRBV11-2	NA	NA	TRBJ1-6	CASSSGALSSYNSPLHF	TGTGCCAGCAGTTCCGGGGCGCTAAGCTCCTATAATTCACCCCTCCACTTT
TRBV7-9	NA	NA	TRBJ1-6	CASSLAGRSGSPLHF	TGTGCCAGCAGCTTAGCGGGGAGAAGTGGTTCACCCCTCCACTTT
TRBV7-7	once	NA	TRBJ2-5	CASSLFGQSQETQYF	TGTGCCAGCAGCTTATTCGGGCAGTCCCAAGAGACCCAGTACTTC
TRBV9	once	NA	TRBJ1-3	CASSLHSSGNTIYF	TGTGCCAGCAGCTTACATAGCTCTGGAAACACCATATATTTT
TRBV27	NA	TRBD1	TRBJ1-6	CASRLTGVNSPLHF	TGTGCCAGCAGACTTACAGGGGTAAATTCACCCCTCCACTTT
TRBV28	NA	NA	TRBJ1-6	CASSSPARASYNSPLHF	TGTGCCAGCAGTTCCCCAGCCAGGGCCTCCTATAATTCACCCCTCCACTTT
TRBV5-4	NA	NA	TRBJ2-7	CASSLDPGAVNEQYF	TGTGCCAGCAGCTTGGACCCGGGGGCCGTTAACGAGCAGTACTTC